The rows below give T cell receptor beta chains drawn from one sample of a study of T cell changes during pregnancy in multiple sclerosis. Here immunoSEQ multiplex PCR was the method, and the copy in TCRdb shows in-frame clones only, minus some. This table holds tens of thousands of clones, approximately 93% found once. The sequenced sample was peripheral blood, obtained after pregnancy. These receptors originate from a female donor with multiple sclerosis, enrolled in a pregnancy study. Both conserved end residues are part of each CDR3. The D gene is left open where the match is weak. Clone size appears in some rows only: once, few, many, or a class for an expanded clone.

clone_size j_call d_call v_call cdr3_nt cdr3_aa
NA TRBJ1-5 TRBD1 TRBV19 TGTGCCACCCGGACAGGCCTCAATCAGCCCCAGCATTTT CATRTGLNQPQHF
NA TRBJ1-1 NA TRBV19 TGTGCCAGTAGTACCAGCCGGGACTGGGATGAAGCTTTCTTT CASSTSRDWDEAFF
NA TRBJ2-5 NA TRBV2 TGTGCCAGCAGTGAATGGCAGCCAGAGGGAAAGACCCAGTACTTC CASSEWQPEGKTQYF
NA TRBJ2-5 NA TRBV7-9 TGTGCCAGCAGCTCAAAAGATTTAGTTGGGCCAGAGACCCAGTACTTC CASSSKDLVGPETQYF
NA TRBJ2-3 TRBD2 TRBV28 TGTGCCAGCAGTGACCGGACTAGCGGGACAGATACGCAGTATTTT CASSDRTSGTDTQYF
NA TRBJ2-5 TRBD1 TRBV27 TGTGCCAGCAGCCCCTGGACAGGGGAGACCCAGTACTTC CASSPWTGETQYF
once TRBJ1-2 NA TRBV7-2 TGTGCCAGCAGCTTGGACAGCGTATATGGCTACACCTTC CASSLDSVYGYTF
NA TRBJ2-1 TRBD1 TRBV7-2 TGTGCCAGCAGCACTTCCGGGACAGGGAAGAATGAGCAGTTCTTC CASSTSGTGKNEQFF
NA TRBJ1-6 TRBD1 TRBV6-1 TGTGCCAGCAGTGAGCCGGACAGGATGAATTCACCCCTCCACTTT CASSEPDRMNSPLHF
NA TRBJ2-7 NA TRBV10-3 TGTGCCATCAGGGTGGGCGGGCACGAGCAGTACTTC CAIRVGGHEQYF
NA TRBJ1-6 NA TRBV5-4 TGTGCCAGCAGCACCCGGGGGGGGGATAATTCACCCCTCCACTTT CASSTRGGDNSPLHF
NA TRBJ2-5 NA TRBV5-1 TGCGCCAGCAGCACAACCTATGCAGGAGAGACCCAGTACTTC CASSTTYAGETQYF
once TRBJ2-3 TRBD2 TRBV28 TGTGCCAGCAGTTTATGGGCTAGCGGGAGAGTCGCAGATACGCAGTATTTT CASSLWASGRVADTQYF
NA TRBJ1-1 NA TRBV2 TGTGCCAGCAGTGAAGCAGCAGGGCGACCGAACACTGAAGCTTTCTTT CASSEAAGRPNTEAFF
NA TRBJ1-5 NA TRBV19 TGTGCCAGTAGTACGCAGGACAGTCGATATAGCAATCAGCCCCAGCATTTT CASSTQDSRYSNQPQHF
once TRBJ2-7 NA TRBV2 TGTGCCAGCAGTGATGAGGGCTACGAGCAGTACTTC CASSDEGYEQYF
few TRBJ2-7 NA TRBV10-3 TGTGCCATCAGTGTAGGCGGGGCCTCCTACGAGCAGTACTTC CAISVGGASYEQYF
few TRBJ2-1 NA TRBV20-1 TGCAGTGCTTTCGGGGGCAATGAGCAGTTCTTC CSAFGGNEQFF
NA TRBJ1-1 NA TRBV2 TGTGCCAGCAGTGCCGACCTAGGGAACACTGAAGCTTTCTTT CASSADLGNTEAFF
NA TRBJ2-1 NA TRBV1 TGCACCAGCTCCTATCAGGGGACCGTCGGGGCTTTGAATGAGCAGTTCTTC CTSSYQGTVGALNEQFF
NA TRBJ1-5 NA TRBV7-3 TGTGCCAGCAGCCCCAGTCTCCTTCAGCCCCAGCATTTT CASSPSLLQPQHF
few TRBJ1-4 NA TRBV19 TGTGCCAGTAGACGGACGACAGCTAATGAAAAACTGTTTTTT CASRRTTANEKLFF
NA TRBJ1-2 NA TRBV7-9 TGTGCCAGCAGCCTCTCTACTTGGGGCTCTAACTATGGCTACACCTTC CASSLSTWGSNYGYTF
NA TRBJ2-2 TRBD2 TRBV7-3 TGTGCCAGCAGCTTTGACGCGGGAGGGATCGGGGAGCTGTTTTTT CASSFDAGGIGELFF
NA TRBJ2-2 TRBD2 TRBV11-3 TGTGCCAGCAGCTTTTGTAAGGCTAGCGGGTGCACCGGGGAGCTGTTTTTT CASSFCKASGCTGELFF
NA TRBJ1-2 NA TRBV29-1 TGCAGCGTTGGTGGGGGCCCCCCGGGCTACACCTTC CSVGGGPPGYTF
once TRBJ2-3 NA TRBV11-3 TGTGCCAGCAGCTTAGACACTGACAGAAACACAGATACGCAGTATTTT CASSLDTDRNTDTQYF
once TRBJ2-7 TRBD2 TRBV7-9 TGTGCCAGCAGCTTAGTTGGGGGGGAGGTAGGGCAGTACTTC CASSLVGGEVGQYF
NA TRBJ2-3 NA TRBV7-9 TGTGCCAGCGATTACAGGGAAACAGATACGCAGTATTTT CASDYRETDTQYF
NA TRBJ2-7 NA TRBV11-3 TGTGCCAGCAGCTTTACTAGGGCCTACGAGCAGTACTTC CASSFTRAYEQYF
NA TRBJ2-3 NA TRBV29-1 TGCAGCCCCGGGGGAGACACAGATACGCAGTATTTT CSPGGDTDTQYF
NA TRBJ2-3 TRBD2 TRBV4-3 TGCGCCAGCAGCAAAGGTCAGGCTAGCGGGAGGGCTGGGGATACGCAGTATTTT CASSKGQASGRAGDTQYF
NA TRBJ1-1 NA TRBV5-1 TGCGCCAGCAGCTTGGATAAGGGAGGGGACACTGAAGCTTTCTTT CASSLDKGGDTEAFF
NA TRBJ1-2 NA TRBV11-1 TGTGCCAGCAGCTTCTTGGGGGGATATGGCTACACCTTC CASSFLGGYGYTF
NA TRBJ1-1 NA TRBV28 TGTGCCAGCAGTTTACGCGGCATGAACACTGAAGCTTTCTTT CASSLRGMNTEAFF
NA TRBJ1-2 TRBD1 TRBV5-6 TGTGCCAGCAGCTCCGGGACAGGGGGCTATGGCTACACCTTC CASSSGTGGYGYTF
NA TRBJ2-1 NA TRBV25-1 TGTGCCAGCAGTGAATTCACGACAGCCGGTGAGCAGTTCTTC CASSEFTTAGEQFF
NA TRBJ2-7 TRBD2 TRBV6-5 TGTGCCAGCAGCTCGGGACTAGCGAATTACGAGCAGTACTTC CASSSGLANYEQYF
NA TRBJ2-2 NA TRBV9 TGTGCCAGCAGCGTAGCGGGAGCCCTAACCGGGGAGCTGTTTTTT CASSVAGALTGELFF
NA TRBJ2-6 NA TRBV6-5 TGTGCCAGCAGTTACCATACAGGGTCTGGGGCCAACGTCCTGACTTTC CASSYHTGSGANVLTF
NA TRBJ2-5 NA TRBV7-2 TGTGCCAGCAGCTTAGTGGCCCGACAGGGAGGAGGAGAGACCCAGTACTTC CASSLVARQGGGETQYF
NA TRBJ1-2 NA TRBV4-3 TGCGCCAGCAGCCAAGGGGTGCAGTCCCGTAACTATGGCTCCCTATATGGCTACACCTTC CASSQGVQSRNYGSLYGYTF
NA TRBJ2-7 TRBD2 TRBV15 TGTGCCACCCGTCCAATAGCGGGAGGCTCCTACGAGCAGTACTTC CATRPIAGGSYEQYF
NA TRBJ2-7 NA TRBV14 TGTGCCAGCAGCCAAGATGGGAGGACCGGGACTCACTTC CASSQDGRTGTHF
NA TRBJ1-2 TRBD1 TRBV28 TGTGCCAGCAGCGTTTACCGGACAGGGGGCGCGTGGGGCTACACCTTC CASSVYRTGGAWGYTF
once TRBJ1-2 TRBD1 TRBV5-1 TGCGCCAGCAGCCCCGGGACAGGGGGTGGCTACACCTTC CASSPGTGGGYTF
NA TRBJ2-1 TRBD2 TRBV19 TGTGCCAGTAGTACCCGGACTAGCAGCAACAATGAGCAGTTCTTC CASSTRTSSNNEQFF
NA TRBJ1-1 NA TRBV11-1 TGTGCCAGCAGTGAACAGGGTGGAACTGAAGCTTTCTTT CASSEQGGTEAFF
NA TRBJ2-7 NA TRBV6-1 TGTGCCAGCAGTCACCCAACAGGGTACCACGAGCAGTACTTC CASSHPTGYHEQYF
NA TRBJ2-3 NA TRBV5-1 TGCGCCAGCAGCTTGCAGAGCACAGATACGCAGTATTTT CASSLQSTDTQYF
NA TRBJ2-3 TRBD2 TRBV7-2 TGTGCCAGCAGCTTAGGCGGGAGGGAAGATACGCAGTATTTT CASSLGGREDTQYF
NA TRBJ2-3 NA TRBV11-1 TGTGCCAGCAGCTTACTCTACACAGATACGCAGTATTTT CASSLLYTDTQYF
NA TRBJ2-1 TRBD2 TRBV28 TGTGCCAGCAACCGACTAGCGGGAGGGATGAATGAGCAGTTCTTC CASNRLAGGMNEQFF
NA TRBJ2-7 NA TRBV4-3 TGCGCCAGCAGCCACGAGCCCGGGACTCCGCACGAGCAGTACTTC CASSHEPGTPHEQYF
NA TRBJ2-3 NA TRBV4-3 TGCGCCAGCAGCCAAGGCACAGGGCGCGCAGATACGCAGTATTTT CASSQGTGRADTQYF
NA TRBJ2-1 TRBD2 TRBV29-1 TGCAGCGTTGAAGGACTAGCGGGAGGGTTTGGTGAGCAGTTCTTC CSVEGLAGGFGEQFF
NA TRBJ2-7 TRBD1 TRBV7-3 TGTGCCAGCAGCTTAAGGGGCACGTCCGGGACAGGGGGCTCCGAGCAGTACTTC CASSLRGTSGTGGSEQYF
NA TRBJ2-7 NA TRBV11-1 TGTGCCAGCAGCATTAACCCCACGGGGAACTACGAGCAGTACTTC CASSINPTGNYEQYF
NA TRBJ2-7 TRBD2 TRBV6-5 TGTGCCAGCAGTTACACGACTAGCGGGAGTCGCGAGCAGTACTTC CASSYTTSGSREQYF